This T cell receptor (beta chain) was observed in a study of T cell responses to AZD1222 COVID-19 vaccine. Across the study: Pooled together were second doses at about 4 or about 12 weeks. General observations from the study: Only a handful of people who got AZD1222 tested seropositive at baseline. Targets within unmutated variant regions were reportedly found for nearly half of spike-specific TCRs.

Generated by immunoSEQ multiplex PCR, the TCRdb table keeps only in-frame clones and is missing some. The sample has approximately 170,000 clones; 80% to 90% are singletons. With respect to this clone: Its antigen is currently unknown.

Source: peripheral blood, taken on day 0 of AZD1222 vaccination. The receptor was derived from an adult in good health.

CDR3 in DNA: TGTGCCAGCACCCCTTCTAGGGGCACCGGGGAGCTGTTTTTT. This gives the protein CASTPSRGTGELFF. The rearrangement joins TRBV6-5 to TRBJ2-2; D is perhaps TRBD1 (5 bases). The germline V gene encodes CDR1 MNHEY and CDR2 SVGAGI. This CDR3 contains 14 residues. V was trimmed by 7 bases and J by 4 bases, leaving 13 bases between them.